The clone carrying this TCR beta chain occurred once. Antigen specificity is unknown. Germline V CDR1 and CDR2: SEHNR, FQNEAQ (reference sequence). After removal of 10 bases from V and 4 bases from J, the junction contained 11 bases not matched to a gene. The CDR3 length is 14 residues. The PCR made use of 60 Vbeta and 13 Jbeta primers. Study processing details: Later, about 80 million unique TCR beta chains were counted in an analysis, and some 11 million of them were shared. The method was immunoSEQ multiplex PCR; TCRdb's version includes in-frame clones alone and lacks a portion of them. V and J calls and clone size follow that table, whereas D and trimming were derived from the DNA. The sample consists of about 190,000 clones, roughly 80% of them appearing once. This specimen comes from a study of cytomegalovirus exposure and HLA in healthy donors. Study summary: Genetic ancestry analysis placed approximately 79% of the approximately 390 donors that were genotyped in the Caucasian-associated cluster. Findings and caveats of the study: One variant, a missense change in DCLRE1C, was linked in a later analysis to TCR beta V- and J-gene trimming.

Sequencing input: PBMCs. J is TRBJ1-1 and V is TRBV7-9, with TRBD1 matching 8 bases. The sequence was collected from a man aged 50-59 years in good health and CMV-seronegative. The CDR3 coding sequence is TGTGCCATCATAGACAGGGGCCGCTTCACTGAAGCTTTCTTT. Amino acids: CAIIDRGRFTEAFF. The variable domain in full, completed from reference TRBV7-9 and TRBJ1-1, reads DTGVSQNPRHKITKRGQNVTFRCDPISEHNRLYWYRQTLGQGPEFLTYFQNEAQLEKSRLLSDRFSAERPKGSFSTLEIQRTEQGDSAMYLCAIIDRGRFTEAFFGQGTRLTVV.